This T cell receptor beta chain is drawn from a study of identical twins. Study conclusions and caveats: There was more out-of-frame TCR alpha sharing in monozygotic twins than models estimated.

With V trimmed by 4 bases and J by 4 bases, 11 bases remained unmatched. Germline V gene sequence: CDR1 KGHSH, CDR2 LQKENI. The CDR3 totals 17 residues. In its sample, this clonotype was seen a few times. The antigen remains unidentified. Template switching created a universal primer site, and the cDNA included unique molecular identifiers. TCRdb re-derived calls from the 5' RACE reads in MiXCR, one entry per CDR3 protein. This table has 700,000 or so distinct CDR3 sequences, less than 10% appearing once. This sample also belongs to another study, concerning yellow fever vaccine responses in identical twins.

Input material: PBMCs. The sequence came from a woman aged 18-29 years in good health. The chain carries TRBV18 and TRBJ2-7; 12 bases match TRBD2. This CDR3 reads CASSQQTLAGGRYEQYF. The DNA of the CDR3 is TGTGCCAGCTCACAGCAGACGCTAGCGGGAGGGCGGTACGAGCAGTACTTC.